This TCR beta chain was profiled in a study of blood T cell repertoires in COVID-19. Study-level background: Acute and convalescent COVID-19 samples came from the United States, Italy and Spain.

Germline loops: CDR1 LGHDT, CDR2 YNNKEL (reference sequence). V dropped 4 bases and J dropped 4; count of bases not matched to a gene: 5. CDR3 length: 15 amino acids. In the original workflow: From reference gene primer amplification, estimates of nucleated cell counts were derived. TCRdb's copy holds only in-frame clones and misses some; the assay was immunoSEQ multiplex PCR. That table gives V, J and clone size, and the DNA gave D and trimming. The repertoire holds roughly 300,000 clones, with more than 70% as singletons. Sample: peripheral blood. The clonotype was recovered from a woman between 45 and 60 years old with acute or convalescent COVID-19. This chain uses TRBV3-1 (or the pseudogene TRBV3-2) with TRBJ1-3, with TRBD1 identical over 9 bases. CDR3 in DNA: TGTGCCAGCAGCCCGGGACAGGGTGTCGGAAACACCATATATTTT. Residues: CASSPGQGVGNTIYF.